The 20 T cell receptor beta chains below all came from one sample that was sequenced in a study of cytomegalovirus exposure and HLA in healthy donors. Primers included in the PCR were 60 Vbeta and 13 Jbeta primers. TCRdb's table, derived via immunoSEQ multiplex PCR, lists solely in-frame clones and lacks some. Reported are 100,000 to 150,000 clones; the ten largest clones contain roughly 1.7%. Source material: PBMCs. These receptors all stem from a woman between 35 and 50 years old in good health and CMV-seropositive.

The J gene is TRBJ1-4, the V gene TRBV5-1; 7 positions agree with TRBD1. The CDR3 sequence is 16 residues long. After removal of 0 bases from V and 10 bases from J, the junction contained 12 bases not matched to a gene. Germline assignment: CDR1 SGHRS and CDR2 YFSETQ. CDR3 residues: CASSLGITGDLGKLFF. The CDR3 DNA reads TGCGCCAGCAGCTTGGGTATTACAGGGGATCTTGGAAAACTGTTTTTT.

This chain joins TRBV2 and TRBJ1-2; tentative D call: TRBD1 (6 bases). Germline V gene sequence: CDR1 SNHLY, CDR2 FYNNEI. This CDR3 spans 13 amino acids. Between the trimmed V and J ends, which lost 7 bases and 8 bases, there was a span of 17 bases. The CDR3 region is CASTLAGAEGYTF. As DNA, the CDR3 is TGTGCCAGCACCCTCGCGGGGGCGGAGGGCTACACCTTC.

J is TRBJ2-1 and V is TRBV30; 9 bases fit TRBD2. Germline-derived CDR1 and CDR2 are GTSNPN and SVGIG (reference sequence). The V and J ends lost 3 bases and 7 bases, in that order; junction bases with no gene match: 10. The CDR3 sequence is 15 residues long. The DNA for the CDR3 is TGTGCCTGGAGGACCCCGGGACTAGCCGGTAATGAGCAGTTCTTC. Encoded protein: CAWRTPGLAGNEQFF.

J is TRBJ2-2 and V is TRBV7-9, with D perhaps TRBD1 (6 bases). Germline loops: CDR1 SEHNR, CDR2 FQNEAQ (reference sequence). The CDR3 has 17 amino acids. V lost 2 bases to trimming and J lost 3 bases, with 16 bases between them. The CDR3 reads CASSLSRAGVDTGELFF. The CDR3 bases are TGTGCCAGCAGCTTATCCAGGGCAGGGGTGGACACCGGGGAGCTGTTTTTT. The variable domain in full, completed from reference TRBV7-9 and TRBJ2-2, reads DTGVSQNPRHKITKRGQNVTFRCDPISEHNRLYWYRQTLGQGPEFLTYFQNEAQLEKSRLLSDRFSAERPKGSFSTLEIQRTEQGDSAMYLCASSLSRAGVDTGELFFGEGSRLTVL.

The chain is built from TRBV6-5 and TRBJ2-7; 8 bases agree with TRBD2. The V gene's germline CDR1 is MNHEY and CDR2 SVGAGI. This CDR3 is 14 amino acids long. V trimming: 7 bases; J trimming: 5 bases; junction bases outside the gene matches: 10. As DNA, the CDR3 is TGTGCCAGCACGCGGGGGACTAGTCCTAACGAGCAGTACTTC. This codes for CASTRGTSPNEQYF.

The chain is built from TRBV18 and TRBJ2-5; D might be TRBD2 (7 bases). CDR1 KGHSH and CDR2 LQKENI come from the germline V gene. V was shortened by 3 bases and J by 2 bases, with 16 bases between the two germline ends. This CDR3 has 16 residues. The DNA of the CDR3 is TGTGCCAGCTCACCTTTAAGTCGGGGGGCACAAGAGACCCAGTACTTC. Residues: CASSPLSRGAQETQYF.

The J gene is TRBJ2-2, the V gene TRBV11-3, with D possibly being TRBD2 (5 bases). Per the germline V gene, CDR1 is SGHNT and CDR2 is YENEEA. V was pared by 5 bases and J by 3 bases, with 19 bases between. The CDR3 spans 17 residues. The CDR3 coding sequence is TGTGCCAGCAGCAAAGCCCCCCGGGATTTATACACCGGGGAGCTGTTTTTT. The encoded protein is CASSKAPRDLYTGELFF.

V gene TRBV10-2 combines with J gene TRBJ1-3; D not resolved. The CDR3 is 13 amino acids. The germline V gene has CDR1 WSHSY and CDR2 SAAADI. With 4 bases removed from V and 1 base from J, the gap between germline ends came to 5 bases. Here the CDR3 reads CASSAQSGNTIYF. As DNA, the CDR3 is TGCGCCAGCAGTGCACAGTCTGGAAACACCATATATTTT.

This chain links TRBV19 with TRBJ1-1; D is perhaps TRBD1 (5 bases). Trimming cost V 1 base and J 1 base, with 19 bases left between them. The length of the CDR3 is 18 residues. In germline, CDR1 is LNHDA, CDR2 SQIVND (reference sequence). Here the CDR3 reads CASSIGSWGTSENTEAFF. CDR3 nucleotide sequence: TGTGCCAGTAGTATAGGTTCGTGGGGCACATCCGAGAACACTGAAGCTTTCTTT.

The chain joins TRBV6-4 to TRBJ2-7; 9 positions agree with TRBD2. The CDR3 runs 15 residues. V trimming: 4 bases; J trimming: 6 bases; junction bases outside the gene matches: 10. CDR1 MRHNA and CDR2 SNTAGT come from the germline V gene. This CDR3 reads CASSALAGGPLEQYF. The CDR3 bases are TGTGCCAGCAGTGCTCTTGCGGGAGGGCCCCTCGAGCAGTACTTC.

The chain employs TRBV19 and TRBJ2-4; TRBD2 matches 12 bases. This CDR3 region has 19 residues. V dropped 4 bases and J dropped 2; count of bases not matched to a gene: 12. Germline lookup yields CDR1 LNHDA and CDR2 SQIVND (reference sequence). Here the CDR3 reads CASSKRLAGVGTTKNIQYF. Written as DNA, the CDR3 is TGTGCCAGTAGTAAACGACTAGCGGGAGTCGGGACTACCAAAAACATTCAGTACTTC.

The rearrangement uses TRBV19 and TRBJ1-2; 8 nucleotides align to TRBD1. The germline gives CDR1 LNHDA, CDR2 SQIVND (reference sequence). This CDR3 spans 13 amino acids. The ends lost 8 bases at V and 8 bases at J; junction bases unmatched: 10. CDR3 bases: TGTGCCAGTGGGTACAGGGGGGAATACGGCTACACCTTC. It translates to CASGYRGEYGYTF.

The chain's CDR3 is CAWSERARSVSTEAFF. CDR3 coding DNA: TGTGCCTGGAGTGAGAGGGCTCGGAGCGTAAGCACTGAAGCTTTCTTT. The chain links TRBV30 to TRBJ1-1; D is undetermined. The V end was cut by 1 base, the J end by 4 bases, with 19 bases between. This CDR3 is built from 16 residues. Germline CDR1 is GTSNPN and CDR2 is SVGIG (reference sequence).

This chain joins TRBV5-1 and TRBJ2-1, with a tentative D call TRBD2 (6 bases). Germline assignment: CDR1 SGHRS and CDR2 YFSETQ. The CDR3 extends over 13 amino acids. Between the trimmed V and J ends, which lost 5 bases and 9 bases, there was a span of 15 bases. For the CDR3, the DNA is TGCGCCAGCAGGGAGGGATCAATCCCTGAGCAGTTCTTC. Protein sequence: CASREGSIPEQFF. Using reference TRBV5-1 and TRBJ2-1 for the parts outside the CDR3, the full variable domain is KAGVTQTPRYLIKTRGQQVTLSCSPISGHRSVSWYQQTPGQGLQFLFEYFSETQRNKGNFPGRFSGRQFSNSRSEMNVSTLELGDSALYLCASREGSIPEQFFGPGTRLTVL.

This sequence joins TRBV18 and TRBJ2-1, with 7 bases matching TRBD1. In germline, CDR1 is KGHSH, CDR2 LQKENI. V lost 0 bases to trimming and J lost 1 base; unmatched junction nucleotides: 6. The CDR3 is made up of 17 amino acids. CDR3 sequence reads: CASSPPRGRGSYNEQFF. CDR3 in DNA: TGTGCCAGCTCACCACCGAGGGGGCGCGGGTCCTACAATGAGCAGTTCTTC.

The chain recombines TRBV29-1 with TRBJ1-1, with a possible D match to TRBD1 (6 bases). The CDR3 loop spans 13 amino acids. Germline CDR1 SQVTM, CDR2 ANQGSEA. The V and J ends lost 6 bases and 5 bases respectively, with 16 bases between them. CDR3 nucleotide sequence: TGCAGCGTGGGGCTGGGGGCGAGAACTGAAGCTTTCTTT. Protein sequence: CSVGLGARTEAFF.

The DNA for the CDR3 is TGTGCCAGCAGCGAGACTAGCGGGAGGGAGGTTGGCACAGATACGCAGTATTTT. Its protein product is CASSETSGREVGTDTQYF. The J gene is TRBJ2-3, the V gene TRBV9; 14 bases are a match to TRBD2. CDR1 is SGDLS, CDR2 YYNGEE, per germline. The V segment lost 3 bases and the J segment 1 base; nucleotides outside the gene matches: 7. This CDR3 contains 18 residues.

V gene TRBV7-8 combines with J gene TRBJ2-2; a possible D gene is TRBD1 (5 bases). V was cut by 2 bases and J by 4 bases, with 20 bases left in between. CDR1 SGHVS and CDR2 FQNEAQ come from the germline V gene. This CDR3 is built from 18 residues. The chain's CDR3 is CASSLFSRTRGTTGELFF. The DNA for the CDR3 is TGTGCCAGCAGCTTATTCTCTCGGACAAGGGGAACCACCGGGGAGCTGTTTTTT.

In the case of this clone: The same CDR3 can be traced to other DNA sequences in this sample. V and J are TRBV14 and TRBJ1-5; D unclear. CDR3 length equals 13 residues. Looked up from germline, CDR1 is SGHDN and CDR2 is FVKESK. Deletions cut 0 bases from V and 6 bases from J, with 6 bases between. The CDR3 is CASSQELGQPQHF. The CDR3 DNA reads as TGTGCCAGCAGCCAAGAGCTAGGTCAGCCCCAGCATTTT.

The chain links TRBV13 to TRBJ2-2; 7 nucleotides align to TRBD2. The CDR3 runs 14 residues. J lost 2 bases, V lost 7 bases, and 4 bases had no gene match. Germline assignment: CDR1 PRHDT and CDR2 FYEKMQ (reference sequence). The CDR3 reads CASKPGLNTGELFF. The CDR3 DNA follows: TGTGCCAGCAAACCGGGACTAAACACCGGGGAGCTGTTTTTT.